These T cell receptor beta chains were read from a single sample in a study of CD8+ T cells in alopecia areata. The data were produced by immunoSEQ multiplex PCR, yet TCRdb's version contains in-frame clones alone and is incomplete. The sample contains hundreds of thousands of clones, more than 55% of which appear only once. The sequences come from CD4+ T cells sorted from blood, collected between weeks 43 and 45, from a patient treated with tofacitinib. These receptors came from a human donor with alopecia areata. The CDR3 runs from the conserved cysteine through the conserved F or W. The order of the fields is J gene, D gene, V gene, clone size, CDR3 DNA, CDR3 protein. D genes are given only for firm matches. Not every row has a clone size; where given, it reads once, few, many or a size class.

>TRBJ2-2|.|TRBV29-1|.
TGCAGCGTTGACACGGGCACCGGGGAGCTGTTTTTT
CSVDTGTGELFF
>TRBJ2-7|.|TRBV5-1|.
TGCGCCAGCAGCTTGTCGGGGGAGCAGTACTTC
CASSLSGEQYF
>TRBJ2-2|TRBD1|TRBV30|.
TGTGCCTGGCTTGAGGGTCGCAGGACAGGGCACGTCACCGGGGAGCTGTTTTTT
CAWLEGRRTGHVTGELFF
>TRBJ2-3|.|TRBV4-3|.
TGCGCCAGCAGCCAAGAAACGGGACGCACAGATACGCAGTATTTT
CASSQETGRTDTQYF
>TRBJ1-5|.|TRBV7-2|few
TGTGCCAGCAGCCCCCAACGGAATAATCAGCCCCAGCATTTT
CASSPQRNNQPQHF
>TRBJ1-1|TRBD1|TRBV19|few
TGTGCCAGTAGCCTCCGGACAGGGCAAACTGAAGCTTTCTTT
CASSLRTGQTEAFF
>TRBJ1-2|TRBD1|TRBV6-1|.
TGTGCCAGCAGTGAGGGCTGGTTAACAGGGGGAAATGGCTACACCTTC
CASSEGWLTGGNGYTF
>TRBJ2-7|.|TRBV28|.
TGTGCCAGCAAGCCCTCCTTTTACGAGCAGTACTTC
CASKPSFYEQYF
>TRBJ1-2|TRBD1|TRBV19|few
TGTGCCAGTAGTACGACAGGGGGCGGCTATGGCTACACCTTC
CASSTTGGGYGYTF
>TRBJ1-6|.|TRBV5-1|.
TGCGCCAGCAGCCCCGATAGGGGTAATTCACCCCTCCACTTT
CASSPDRGNSPLHF
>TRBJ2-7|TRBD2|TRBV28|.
TGTGCCACAGATGGGACTAGCGGGGTTTCCGAGCAGTACTTC
CATDGTSGVSEQYF